This T cell receptor (beta chain) was sequenced during a study of graft-versus-host responses after intestinal transplantation. On this clone: The antigen remains undetermined.

The assay was immunoSEQ multiplex PCR, and TCRdb's table has in-frame clones only and misses some. The sample contains about 71,000 clones, approximately 94% of which appear only once. The TCR was taken from a human donor who received an intestinal transplant. The sample consisted of unstimulated CD8+ T cells sorted from spleen or lymph node cells, taken before intestinal transplant.

The CDR3 DNA is TGTGCCAGCAGCTTAGGTCCTCGGACTAGCGGGAGGAAGGATGAGCAGTTCTTC. This translates into CASSLGPRTSGRKDEQFF. The chain is built from TRBV11-3 and TRBJ2-1; the match to TRBD2 covers 14 bases. V dropped 1 base and J dropped 8; count of bases not matched to a gene: 10. The germline gives CDR1 SGHNT, CDR2 YENEEA. The length of the CDR3 is 18 residues. Supplemented by reference TRBV11-3 and TRBJ2-1, the full variable domain reads EAGVVQSPRYKIIEKKQPVAFWCNPISGHNTLYWYLQNLGQGPELLIRYENEEAVDDSQLPKDRFSAERLKGVDSTLKIQPAELGDSAVYLCASSLGPRTSGRKDEQFFGPGTRLTVL.